This T cell receptor beta chain was identified in a study of shared clonotypes between healthy human individuals. Germline CDR1 is SGHTA and CDR2 is FQGNSA. V lost 3 bases and J 1 base, leaving 6 bases between the germline ends. The CDR3 sequence is 13 residues long. The data were produced by immunoSEQ multiplex PCR, yet TCRdb's version contains in-frame clones alone and is incomplete. This table has some 1.4 million clones, roughly 97% appearing once. The source is a man aged 25 to 45 in good health. This rearrangement joins TRBV7-2 to TRBJ1-1, with no clear D. Sequences were obtained from naive CD4+ T cells sorted from blood. The subset denotes: CD45RA+ positively selected. CDR3 region: CASSFVGNTEAFF. The DNA of the CDR3 is TGTGCCAGCAGCTTCGTAGGGAACACTGAAGCTTTCTTT.